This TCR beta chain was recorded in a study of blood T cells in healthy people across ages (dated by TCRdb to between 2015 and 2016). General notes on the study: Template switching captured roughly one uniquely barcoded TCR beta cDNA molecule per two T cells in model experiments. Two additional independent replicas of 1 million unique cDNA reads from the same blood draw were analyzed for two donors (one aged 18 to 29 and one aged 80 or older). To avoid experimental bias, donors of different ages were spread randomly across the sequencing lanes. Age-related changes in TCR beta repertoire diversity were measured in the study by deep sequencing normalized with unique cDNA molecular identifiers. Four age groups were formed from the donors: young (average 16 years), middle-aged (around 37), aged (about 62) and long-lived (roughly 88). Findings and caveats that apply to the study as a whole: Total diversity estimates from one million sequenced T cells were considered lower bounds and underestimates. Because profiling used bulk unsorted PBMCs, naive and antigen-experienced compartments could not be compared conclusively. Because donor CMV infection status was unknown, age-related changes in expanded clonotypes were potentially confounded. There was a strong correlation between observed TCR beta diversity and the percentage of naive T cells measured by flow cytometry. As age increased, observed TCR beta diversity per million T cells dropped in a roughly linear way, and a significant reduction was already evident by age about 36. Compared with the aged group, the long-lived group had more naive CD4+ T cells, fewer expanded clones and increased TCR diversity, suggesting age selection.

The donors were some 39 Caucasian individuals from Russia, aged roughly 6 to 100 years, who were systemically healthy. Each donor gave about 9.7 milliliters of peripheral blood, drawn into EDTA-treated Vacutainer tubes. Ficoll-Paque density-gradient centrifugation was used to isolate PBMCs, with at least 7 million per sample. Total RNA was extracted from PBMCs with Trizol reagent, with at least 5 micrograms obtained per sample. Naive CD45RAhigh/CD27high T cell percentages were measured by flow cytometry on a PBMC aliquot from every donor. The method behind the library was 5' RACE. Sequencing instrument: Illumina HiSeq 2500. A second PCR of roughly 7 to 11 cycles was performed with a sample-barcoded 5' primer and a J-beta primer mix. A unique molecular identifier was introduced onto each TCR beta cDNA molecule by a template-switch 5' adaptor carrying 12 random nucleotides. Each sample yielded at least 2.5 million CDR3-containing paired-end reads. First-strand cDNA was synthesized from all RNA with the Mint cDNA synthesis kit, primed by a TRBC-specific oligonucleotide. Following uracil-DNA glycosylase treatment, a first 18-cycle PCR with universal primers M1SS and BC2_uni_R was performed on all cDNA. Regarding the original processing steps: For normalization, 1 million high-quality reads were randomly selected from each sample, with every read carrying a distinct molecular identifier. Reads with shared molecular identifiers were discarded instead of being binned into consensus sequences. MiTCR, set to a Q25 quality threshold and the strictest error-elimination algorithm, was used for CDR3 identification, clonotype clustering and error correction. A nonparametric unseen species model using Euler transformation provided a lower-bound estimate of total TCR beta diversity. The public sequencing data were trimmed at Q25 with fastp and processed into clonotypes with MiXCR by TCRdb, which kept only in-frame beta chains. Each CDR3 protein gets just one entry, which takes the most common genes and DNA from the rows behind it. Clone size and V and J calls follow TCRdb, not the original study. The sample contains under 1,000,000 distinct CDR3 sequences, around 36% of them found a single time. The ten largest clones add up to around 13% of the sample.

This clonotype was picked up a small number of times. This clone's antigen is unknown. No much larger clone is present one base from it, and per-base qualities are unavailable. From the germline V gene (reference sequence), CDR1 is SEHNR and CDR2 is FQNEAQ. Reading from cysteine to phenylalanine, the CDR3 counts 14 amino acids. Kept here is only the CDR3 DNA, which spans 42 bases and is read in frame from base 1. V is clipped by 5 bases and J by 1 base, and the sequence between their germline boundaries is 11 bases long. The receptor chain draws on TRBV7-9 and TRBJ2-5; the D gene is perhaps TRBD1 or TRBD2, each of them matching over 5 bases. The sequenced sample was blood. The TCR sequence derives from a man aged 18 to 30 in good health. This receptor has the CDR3 CASSPGRLQETQYF. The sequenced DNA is TGTGCCAGCAGCCCGGGACGGCTCCAAGAGACCCAGTACTTC.